The entry below describes one TCR beta chain. The CDR3 is 16 amino acids. Germline CDR1 reads MNHEY; CDR2 reads SVGEGT. V gave up 5 bases and J gave up 1 base, with 18 bases separating them. This sample is part of a study of blood T cell repertoires in COVID-19. Across the study: The United States, Italy and Spain provided the acute and convalescent COVID-19 samples. T cells, B-cell-depleted T cells, or PBMCs provided the cDNA or gDNA that served as material.

Authors' data handling: Reference gene primer amplification in the assay estimated nucleated cell counts. Libraries were prepared by immunoSEQ multiplex PCR; TCRdb keeps only in-frame clonotypes and omits some of them. V, J and clone size were drawn from that table, and D and trimming were deduced from the DNA. This sample has about 130,000 clones, with about four fifths found just once. The sequence came from a man aged 40-55 years with active or convalescent COVID-19. Sample: peripheral blood. V is TRBV6-2 or TRBV6-3 and J is TRBJ2-7; tentative D call: TRBD1 (6 bases). CDR3 region: CASSPDGTLMSYEQYF. The CDR3 DNA is TGTGCCAGCAGTCCGGATGGGACACTAATGTCCTACGAGCAGTACTTC.